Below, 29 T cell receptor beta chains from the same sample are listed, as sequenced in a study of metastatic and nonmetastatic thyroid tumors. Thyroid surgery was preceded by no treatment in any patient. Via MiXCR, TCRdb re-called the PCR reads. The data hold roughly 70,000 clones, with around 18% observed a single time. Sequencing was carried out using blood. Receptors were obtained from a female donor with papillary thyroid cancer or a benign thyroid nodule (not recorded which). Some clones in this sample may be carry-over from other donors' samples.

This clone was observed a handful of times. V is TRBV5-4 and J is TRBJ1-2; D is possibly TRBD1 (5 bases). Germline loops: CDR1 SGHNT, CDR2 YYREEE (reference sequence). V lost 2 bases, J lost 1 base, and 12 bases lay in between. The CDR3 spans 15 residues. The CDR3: CASSFRQGLNYGYTF. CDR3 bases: TGTGCCAGCAGCTTTCGGCAGGGCCTTAACTATGGCTACACCTTC.

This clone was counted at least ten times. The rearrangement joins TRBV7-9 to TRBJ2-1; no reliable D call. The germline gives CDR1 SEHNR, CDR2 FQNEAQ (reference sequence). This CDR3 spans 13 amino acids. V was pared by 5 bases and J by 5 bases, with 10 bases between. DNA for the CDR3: TGTGCCAGCAGCCCGATGGACCACAATGAGCAGTTCTTC. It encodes CASSPMDHNEQFF.

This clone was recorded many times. In DNA, the CDR3 is TGTGCCAGCAGTCTGGACGGAGCTAACTATGGCTACACCTTC. This gives the protein CASSLDGANYGYTF. The J gene is TRBJ1-2, the V gene TRBV2; D not certain. With 5 bases removed from V and 0 bases from J, the gap between germline ends came to 10 bases. Germline CDR1 SNHLY, CDR2 FYNNEI. CDR3 size: 14 residues.

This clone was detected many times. The CDR3 region has the DNA TGCGCCAGCAGCCAAGCCTGGGGGGATACGCAGTATTTT. Protein: CASSQAWGDTQYF. The V call is TRBV4-1, the J call TRBJ2-3; D is tentatively TRBD1 or TRBD2 (5 bases each). The length of the CDR3 is 13 residues. The ends were cut back, 1 base at V and 6 bases at J, with 8 bases in the middle. Germline V gene lookup returns CDR1 MGHRA and CDR2 YSYEKL.

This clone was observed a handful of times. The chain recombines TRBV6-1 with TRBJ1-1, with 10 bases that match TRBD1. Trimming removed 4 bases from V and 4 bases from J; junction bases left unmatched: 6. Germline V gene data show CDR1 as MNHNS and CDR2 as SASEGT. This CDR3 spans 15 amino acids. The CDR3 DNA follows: TGTGCCAGCAGTGCCGGGACAGGGGAGGGCACTGAAGCTTTCTTT. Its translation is CASSAGTGEGTEAFF.

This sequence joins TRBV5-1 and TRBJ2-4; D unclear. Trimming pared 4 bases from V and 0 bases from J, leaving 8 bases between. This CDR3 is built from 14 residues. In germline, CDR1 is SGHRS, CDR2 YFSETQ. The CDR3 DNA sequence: TGCGCCAGCAGCCACAGCCTAGCCAAAAACATTCAGTACTTC. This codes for CASSHSLAKNIQYF.

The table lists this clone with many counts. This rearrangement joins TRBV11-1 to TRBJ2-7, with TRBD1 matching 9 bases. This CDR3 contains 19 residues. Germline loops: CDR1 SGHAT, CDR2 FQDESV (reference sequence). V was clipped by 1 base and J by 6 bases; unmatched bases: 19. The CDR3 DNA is TGTGCCAGCAGCTTAGTCCCCGGGACAGGGACTTCTTTGCTGGGCGAGCAGTACTTC. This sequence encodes CASSLVPGTGTSLLGEQYF.

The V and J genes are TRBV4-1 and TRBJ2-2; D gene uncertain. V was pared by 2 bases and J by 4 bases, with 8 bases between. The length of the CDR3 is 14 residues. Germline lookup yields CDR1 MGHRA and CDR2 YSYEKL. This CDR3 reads CASSQPLGTGELFF. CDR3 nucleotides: TGCGCCAGCAGCCAACCTCTGGGCACCGGGGAGCTGTTTTTT.

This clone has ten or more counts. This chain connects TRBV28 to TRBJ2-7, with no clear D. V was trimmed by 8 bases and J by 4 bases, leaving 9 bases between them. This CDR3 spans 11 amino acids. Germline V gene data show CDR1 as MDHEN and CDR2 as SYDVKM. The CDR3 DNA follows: TGTGCCAGCGGGCAAACGTACGAGCAGTACTTC. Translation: CASGQTYEQYF.

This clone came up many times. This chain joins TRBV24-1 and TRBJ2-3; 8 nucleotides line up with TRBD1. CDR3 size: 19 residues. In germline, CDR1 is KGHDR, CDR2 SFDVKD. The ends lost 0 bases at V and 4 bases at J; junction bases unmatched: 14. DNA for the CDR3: TGTGCCACCAGTGATTTGGGACAGGGCCCCCATACACCCCCAGATACGCAGTATTTT. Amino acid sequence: CATSDLGQGPHTPPDTQYF.

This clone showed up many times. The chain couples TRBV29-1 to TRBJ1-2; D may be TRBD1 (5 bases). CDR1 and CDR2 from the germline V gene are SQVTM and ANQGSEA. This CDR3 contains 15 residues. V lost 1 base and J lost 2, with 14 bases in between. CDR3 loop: CSVEGGPGVNYGYTF. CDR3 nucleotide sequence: TGCAGCGTTGAAGGGGGCCCCGGCGTCAACTATGGCTACACCTTC.

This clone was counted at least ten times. The CDR3 loop is CASSGDRVAGANVLTF. CDR3 sequence (DNA): TGTGCCAGCAGTGGGGACAGGGTAGCTGGGGCCAACGTCCTGACTTTC. The chain uses TRBV2 and TRBJ2-6; 9 positions agree with TRBD1. The V and J ends lost 4 bases and 2 bases, in that order; junction bases with no gene match: 3. The CDR3 consists of 16 residues. Germline V gene lookup returns CDR1 SNHLY and CDR2 FYNNEI.

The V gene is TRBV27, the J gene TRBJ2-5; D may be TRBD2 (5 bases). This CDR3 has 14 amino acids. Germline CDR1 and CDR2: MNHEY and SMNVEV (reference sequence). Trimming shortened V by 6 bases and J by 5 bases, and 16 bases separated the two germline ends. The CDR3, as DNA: TGTGCCAGCAGCCGAACCGGGGAGTGGGAGACCCAGTACTTC. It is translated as CASSRTGEWETQYF.

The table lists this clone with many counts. CDR3 DNA: TGTGCCAGCAGCTTAACTGGCCTGGAGACCCAGTACTTC. Protein: CASSLTGLETQYF. The rearrangement uses TRBV7-9 and TRBJ2-5; D gene unclear. The CDR3 consists of 13 residues. V shed 2 bases and J shed 5 bases, with 9 bases lying between them. Germline loops: CDR1 SEHNR, CDR2 FQNEAQ (reference sequence).

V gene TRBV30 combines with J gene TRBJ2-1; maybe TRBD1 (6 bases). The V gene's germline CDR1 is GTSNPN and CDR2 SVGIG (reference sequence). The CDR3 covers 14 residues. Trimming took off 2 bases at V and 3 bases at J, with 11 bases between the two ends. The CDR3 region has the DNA TGTGCCTGGAGTTCTACAGGGATCTACAATGAGCAGTTCTTC. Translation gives CAWSSTGIYNEQFF.

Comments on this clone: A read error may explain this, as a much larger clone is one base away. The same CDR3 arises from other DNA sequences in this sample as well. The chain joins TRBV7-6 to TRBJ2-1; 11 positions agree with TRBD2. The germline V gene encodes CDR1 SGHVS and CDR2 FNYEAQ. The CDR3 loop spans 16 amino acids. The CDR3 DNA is TGTGCCAGCAGCTTAGTCACTAGCGGGAGCTACAATGAACAGTTCTTC. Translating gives CASSLVTSGSYNEQFF.

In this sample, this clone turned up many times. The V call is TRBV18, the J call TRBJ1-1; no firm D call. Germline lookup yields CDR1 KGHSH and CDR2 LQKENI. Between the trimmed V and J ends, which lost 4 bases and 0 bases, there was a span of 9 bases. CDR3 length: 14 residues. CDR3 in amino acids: CASSQASMNTEAFF. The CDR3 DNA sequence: TGTGCCAGCTCACAGGCCAGTATGAACACTGAAGCTTTCTTT.

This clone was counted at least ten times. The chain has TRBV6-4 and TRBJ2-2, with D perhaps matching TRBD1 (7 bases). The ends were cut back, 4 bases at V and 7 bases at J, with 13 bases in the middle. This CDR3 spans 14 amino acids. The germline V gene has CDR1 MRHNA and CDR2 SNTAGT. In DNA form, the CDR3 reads TGTGCCAGCAGTGGCGGAGGGGGCGTCGGGGAGCTGTTTTTT. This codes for CASSGGGGVGELFF.

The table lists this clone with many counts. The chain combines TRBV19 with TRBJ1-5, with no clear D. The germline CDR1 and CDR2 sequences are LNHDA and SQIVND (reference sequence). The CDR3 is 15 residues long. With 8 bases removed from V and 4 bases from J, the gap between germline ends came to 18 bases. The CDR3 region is CASSRKEGMNQPQHF. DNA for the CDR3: TGTGCCAGTTCTCGAAAGGAGGGCATGAATCAGCCCCAGCATTTT.

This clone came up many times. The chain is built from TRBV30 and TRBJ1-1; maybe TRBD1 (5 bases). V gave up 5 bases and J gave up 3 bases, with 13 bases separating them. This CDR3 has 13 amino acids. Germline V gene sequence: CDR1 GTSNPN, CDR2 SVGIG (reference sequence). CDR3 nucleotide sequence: TGTGCCTGGGAGATTGTGGGACACACTGAAGCTTTCTTT. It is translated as CAWEIVGHTEAFF.

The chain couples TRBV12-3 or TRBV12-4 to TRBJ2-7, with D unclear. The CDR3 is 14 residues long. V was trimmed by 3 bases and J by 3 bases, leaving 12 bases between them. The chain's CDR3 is CASSFQQMDYEQYF. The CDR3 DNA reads TGTGCCAGCAGTTTTCAACAGATGGACTACGAGCAGTACTTC.

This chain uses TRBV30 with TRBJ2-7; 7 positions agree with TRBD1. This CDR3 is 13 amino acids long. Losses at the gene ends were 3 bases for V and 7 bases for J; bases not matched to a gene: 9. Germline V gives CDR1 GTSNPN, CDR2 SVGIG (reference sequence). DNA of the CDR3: TGTGCCTGGAGCCTCGGGACAGTGAGTGAGCAGTACTTC. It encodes CAWSLGTVSEQYF.

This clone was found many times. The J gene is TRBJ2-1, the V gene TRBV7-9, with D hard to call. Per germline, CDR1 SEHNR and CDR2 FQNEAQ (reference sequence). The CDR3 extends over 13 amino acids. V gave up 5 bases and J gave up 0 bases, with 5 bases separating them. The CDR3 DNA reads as TGTGCCAGCAGCCAGGACTCCTACAATGAGCAGTTCTTC. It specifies CASSQDSYNEQFF.

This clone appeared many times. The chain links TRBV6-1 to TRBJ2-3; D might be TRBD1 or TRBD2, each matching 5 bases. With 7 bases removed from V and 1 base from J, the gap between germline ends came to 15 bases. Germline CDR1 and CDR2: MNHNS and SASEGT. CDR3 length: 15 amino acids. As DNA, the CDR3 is TGTGCCAGCACCCCACGGGGCTTCCGCACAGATACGCAGTATTTT. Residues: CASTPRGFRTDTQYF.

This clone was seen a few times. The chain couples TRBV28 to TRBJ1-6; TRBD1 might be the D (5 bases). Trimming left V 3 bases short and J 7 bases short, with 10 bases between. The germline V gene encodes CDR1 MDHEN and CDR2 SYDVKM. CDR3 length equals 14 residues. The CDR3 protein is CASSLTGDNSPLHF. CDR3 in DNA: TGTGCCAGCAGTTTGACGGGGGACAATTCACCCCTCCACTTT.

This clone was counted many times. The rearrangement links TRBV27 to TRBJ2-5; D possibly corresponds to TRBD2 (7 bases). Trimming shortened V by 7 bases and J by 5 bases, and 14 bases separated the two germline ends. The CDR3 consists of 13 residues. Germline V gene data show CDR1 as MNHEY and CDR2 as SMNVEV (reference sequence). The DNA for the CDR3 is TGTGCCAGCACTTCGGGGGGCGCGGAGACCCAGTACTTC. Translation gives CASTSGGAETQYF.

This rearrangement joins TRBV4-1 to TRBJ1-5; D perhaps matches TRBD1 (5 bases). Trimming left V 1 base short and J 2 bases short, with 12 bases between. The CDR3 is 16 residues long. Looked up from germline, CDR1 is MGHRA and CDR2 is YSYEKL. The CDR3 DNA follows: TGCGCCAGCAGCCAAGTGTGGGACGTAGGCAATCAGCCCCAGCATTTT. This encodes CASSQVWDVGNQPQHF.

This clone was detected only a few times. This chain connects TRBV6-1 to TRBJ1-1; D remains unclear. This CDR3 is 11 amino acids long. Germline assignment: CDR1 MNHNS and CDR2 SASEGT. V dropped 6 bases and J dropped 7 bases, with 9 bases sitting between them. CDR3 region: CASRTGNEAFF. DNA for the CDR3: TGTGCCAGCAGAACCGGGAATGAAGCTTTCTTT.

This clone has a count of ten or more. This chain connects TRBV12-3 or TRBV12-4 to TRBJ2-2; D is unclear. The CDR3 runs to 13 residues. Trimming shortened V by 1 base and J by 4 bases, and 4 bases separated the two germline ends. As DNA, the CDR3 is TGTGCCAGCAGTTTAGGGTCCACCGGGGAGCTGTTTTTT. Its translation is CASSLGSTGELFF.